This TCR beta chain was retrieved from a study of blood T cells in healthy people across ages (dated by TCRdb to between 2014 and 2017). For the study in its entirety: Template switching captured roughly one uniquely barcoded TCR beta cDNA molecule per two T cells in model experiments. Using deep sequencing normalized with unique cDNA molecular identifiers, the study measured how TCR beta repertoire diversity changes with age. Donors were grouped into four age groups: young (average about 15 years), middle-aged (over 35), aged (roughly 62) and long-lived (82). To avoid experimental bias, donors of different ages were distributed randomly across sequencing lanes. For two donors (one aged 18 to 30 and one aged 80 or older), the study analyzed two additional independent replicas of 1 million unique cDNA reads from the same blood draw. On the study overall, not on this receptor specifically: The percentage of naive T cells measured by flow cytometry correlated strongly with observed TCR beta diversity. Bulk unsorted PBMC profiling prevented conclusive comparison of naive and antigen-experienced compartments. Because donor CMV infection status was unknown, age-related changes in expanded clonotypes were potentially confounded. As age increased, observed TCR beta diversity per million T cells dropped in a roughly linear way, and a significant reduction was already evident by age around 41. Estimates of total diversity based on one million sequenced T cells were regarded as lower bounds and as underestimates. Compared with the aged group, the long-lived group had more naive CD4+ T cells, fewer expanded clones and increased TCR diversity, suggesting age selection.

Donors were 35 to 40 systemically healthy Caucasian individuals from Russia aged roughly 6 to 95 years. Approximately 9.3 milliliters of peripheral blood were collected from each donor into EDTA-treated Vacutainer tubes. PBMCs were isolated by Ficoll-Paque density-gradient centrifugation, with at least 6 million obtained per sample. Trizol reagent was used to extract total RNA from the PBMCs, yielding at least 5 micrograms per sample. Naive CD45RAhigh/CD27high T cell percentages were measured by flow cytometry on a PBMC aliquot from every donor. The protocol used for the library was 5' RACE. Sequencing took place on an Illumina HiSeq 2500. The second PCR ran for roughly 7 to 12 cycles and used a J-beta primer mix along with a sample-barcoded 5' primer. A unique molecular identifier was introduced onto each TCR beta cDNA molecule by a template-switch 5' adaptor carrying 12 random nucleotides. At least 2.5 million CDR3-containing paired-end reads were obtained from each sample. First-strand cDNA synthesis was performed from all RNA using the Mint cDNA synthesis kit, with priming by a TRBC-specific oligonucleotide. All cDNA was treated with uracil-DNA glycosylase and then went through a first 18-cycle PCR with the universal primers M1SS and BC2_uni_R. In the authors' own workflow: Normalization of each sample was performed by random selection of 1 million high-quality reads, each carrying a distinct molecular identifier. Reads sharing molecular identifiers were discarded rather than binned into consensus sequences. MiTCR, with a Q25 quality threshold and the strictest error-elimination algorithm, was used for CDR3 identification, clonotype clustering and error correction. Lower-bound total TCR beta diversity was estimated with a nonparametric unseen species model using Euler transformation. The public sequencing data were trimmed at Q25 with fastp and processed into clonotypes with MiXCR by TCRdb, which kept only in-frame beta chains. Each entry merges the rows of one CDR3 protein and shows their most common DNA and genes. These V and J calls derive from TCRdb rather than the authors' analysis. The sample data list 700,000 to 950,000 distinct CDR3 sequences, and about 40% of these were observed just once. The ten largest clones add up to more than 20% of the sample.

As concerns this clonotype: This receptor's antigen is unknown. No much larger clone is present one base from it, and per-base qualities are unavailable.

The germline V gene (reference sequence) gives CDR1 as DFQATT and CDR2 as SNEGSKA. Trimming removed 6 bases from V and 2 bases from J, leaving 23 bases between the germline ends. Counted from cysteine to phenylalanine, this CDR3 has 16 amino acids. CDR3 DNA only is kept here, 48 bases in frame from base 1. The chain is assembled from TRBV20-1 and TRBJ2-7; the D gene is perhaps TRBD1 or TRBD2, as each covers 5 bases. This sequence originates from a woman aged 55-70 years in good health. Sequencing was performed on blood. The encoded CDR3 is CSARQGGGGMTYEQYF. The sequenced DNA: TGCAGTGCCCGCCAGGGTGGGGGTGGCATGACCTACGAGCAGTACTTC.